This TCR beta chain comes out of a study of shared clonotypes between healthy human individuals. Looking at the study overall: Every donor yielded three CD4 naive, three CD4 memory, two CD8 naive and one CD8 memory plate. Study-level points and caveats: Sorted-subset samples were not fully sequenced, rarefaction indicated. It was expected that sequencing depth would affect clonotype sharing among donors.

Positively selected for CCR7, the CD45RO-negative cells used as naive CD8 cells excluded terminally differentiated effector memory CD45RA+ cells. Details on this clone: Its target is not known.

Deep-level settings were used for running the assay. Clones were sequenced by immunoSEQ multiplex PCR, and TCRdb holds only the in-frame ones, with some missing. The top ten hold around 1.1% of the sample, which has some 2,000,000 clones, approximately 94% seen once. Sequencing input: naive CD8+ T cells sorted from blood. The clonotype comes from a man aged 18 to 35 in good health.

The CDR3 reads CASSSPRSGDGAFF. In DNA, the CDR3 is TGTGCCAGCAGCTCCCCCCGGTCGGGGGATGGGGCTTTCTTT. The chain has TRBV7-8 and TRBJ1-1; D is perhaps TRBD1 (5 bases). There are 14 residues in the CDR3. Deletions cut 4 bases from V and 11 bases from J, with 20 bases between. CDR1 SGHVS and CDR2 FQNEAQ come from the germline V gene.